Presented here are 18 T cell receptor beta chains from one specimen sequenced in a study of blood T cell repertoires in COVID-19. Method: immunoSEQ multiplex PCR; TCRdb's copy keeps in-frame clones and lacks some. The sample has 150,000 to 200,000 clones, around 85% seen once. Sequencing was performed on peripheral blood. Source of these receptors: a man between 65 and 80 years old with active or convalescent COVID-19.

The chain combines TRBV11-2 with TRBJ1-1; D is undetermined. Trimming left V 5 bases short and J 0 bases short, with 7 bases between. CDR3 length: 13 residues. Germline V lookup: CDR1 SGHAT, CDR2 FQNNGV. CDR3 in DNA: TGTGCCAGCAGCCCCCAGTTGAACACTGAAGCTTTCTTT. Protein product: CASSPQLNTEAFF.

A remark on this clone: The same CDR3 also results from other DNA sequences found in this sample. This chain joins TRBV7-9 and TRBJ2-1; D call uncertain. This CDR3 is 11 amino acids long. V was shortened by 4 bases and J by 7 bases, with 5 bases between the two germline ends. CDR1 SEHNR and CDR2 FQNEAQ come from the germline V gene (reference sequence). This CDR3 reads CASSYSNEQFF. The CDR3 bases are TGTGCCAGCAGCTACAGTAATGAGCAGTTCTTC.

In this sample, this clone turned up once. The chain is built from TRBV3-1 (or the pseudogene TRBV3-2) and TRBJ2-1; D not resolved. Germline CDR1 reads LGHDT; CDR2 reads YNNKEL (reference sequence). This CDR3 region has 12 residues. V was shortened by 4 bases and J by 9 bases, with 10 bases between the two germline ends. The CDR3 is CASSPVPGEQFF. Here the CDR3 DNA reads TGTGCCAGCAGCCCAGTCCCTGGTGAGCAGTTCTTC.

This chain connects TRBV29-1 to TRBJ1-2; 7 bases are a match to TRBD1. Germline V gene lookup returns CDR1 SQVTM and CDR2 ANQGSEA. V lost 6 bases, J lost 2 bases, and 6 bases stayed unmatched. The CDR3 totals 13 residues. The CDR3 DNA reads TGCAGCGTAAGGGACAGTGTGAACTATGGCTACACCTTC. Its protein product is CSVRDSVNYGYTF.

This clone was detected once. The V call is TRBV18, the J call TRBJ2-3; D remains unclear. V gave up 1 base and J gave up 0 bases, with 8 bases separating them. The CDR3 runs 15 residues. Germline CDR1 reads KGHSH; CDR2 reads LQKENI. The DNA of the CDR3 is TGTGCCAGCTCACCACAGCAGACTAGCACAGATACGCAGTATTTT. This sequence encodes CASSPQQTSTDTQYF.

This chain uses TRBV6-6 with TRBJ2-5; no firm D call. There are 16 residues in the CDR3. Trimming took off 0 bases at V and 0 bases at J, with 11 bases between the two ends. Per the germline V gene, CDR1 is MNHNY and CDR2 is SVGAGI (reference sequence). The CDR3: CASSYSSRVYQETQYF. The CDR3 DNA sequence: TGTGCCAGCAGTTACTCGAGTCGTGTATACCAAGAGACCCAGTACTTC.

The chain recombines TRBV11-2 with TRBJ2-5; 7 bases map to TRBD2. This CDR3 comprises 14 residues. Germline CDR1 and CDR2: SGHAT and FQNNGV. Germline trimming cut 1 base from V and 5 bases from J; bases unmatched to any gene: 4. As DNA, the CDR3 is TGTGCCAGCAGCTTAGGGCAGGGAGGGGAGACCCAGTACTTC. It is translated as CASSLGQGGETQYF. Together with reference TRBV11-2 and TRBJ2-5, the CDR3 gives the full variable domain: EAGVAQSPRYKIIEKRQSVAFWCNPISGHATLYWYQQILGQGPKLLIQFQNNGVVDDSQLPKDRFSAERLKGVDSTLKIQPAKLEDSAVYLCASSLGQGGETQYFGPGTRLLVL.

The CDR3 protein is CASSFGQVNSPLHF. The CDR3 nucleotides are TGTGCCAGCAGCTTTGGACAGGTTAATTCACCCCTCCACTTT. The chain combines TRBV7-2 with TRBJ1-6; 7 nucleotides agree with TRBD1. The CDR3 has 14 residues. Losses at the gene ends were 3 bases for V and 6 bases for J; bases not matched to a gene: 2. From germline, CDR1 is SGHTA and CDR2 FQGNSA. Together with reference TRBV7-2 and TRBJ1-6, the CDR3 gives the full variable domain: GAGVSQSPSNKVTEKGKDVELRCDPISGHTALYWYRQSLGQGLEFLIYFQGNSAPDKSGLPSDRFSAERTGGSVSTLTIQRTQQEDSAVYLCASSFGQVNSPLHFGNGTRLTVT.

The chain is built from TRBV7-8 and TRBJ1-6, with D possibly TRBD1 on 5 matching bases. Germline CDR1 and CDR2: SGHVS and FQNEAQ. With 1 base removed from V and 0 bases from J, the gap between germline ends came to 13 bases. CDR3 length: 18 residues. Here the CDR3 reads CASSLGQGAGSYNSPLHF. DNA for the CDR3: TGTGCCAGCAGCTTAGGCCAAGGGGCCGGCTCCTATAATTCACCCCTCCACTTT.

J is TRBJ2-6 and V is TRBV3-1 (or the pseudogene TRBV3-2), with 11 bases fitting TRBD2. The germline V gene encodes CDR1 LGHDT and CDR2 YNNKEL (reference sequence). J gave up 0 bases and V 0 bases, and 4 bases lay outside the gene matches. The CDR3 loop spans 19 amino acids. The DNA of the CDR3 is TGTGCCAGCAGCCAAGATTTGACTAGCGGGGTCTCTGGGGCCAACGTCCTGACTTTC. It encodes CASSQDLTSGVSGANVLTF.

The V gene is TRBV18, the J gene TRBJ2-3, with 11 bases that match TRBD2. Germline CDR1 reads KGHSH; CDR2 reads LQKENI. V lost 3 bases and J lost 0; bases outside the gene matches: 5. This CDR3 contains 17 residues. CDR3 amino acids: CASSPLAGGPSTDTQYF. In DNA, the CDR3 is TGTGCCAGCTCACCCCTAGCGGGGGGCCCTAGCACAGATACGCAGTATTTT.

This clone was recorded only once. The chain has TRBV3-1 (or the pseudogene TRBV3-2) and TRBJ2-1; TRBD2 agrees at 9 bases. This CDR3 has 14 amino acids. In germline, CDR1 is LGHDT, CDR2 YNNKEL (reference sequence). V lost 0 bases and J lost 9; bases outside the gene matches: 3. The CDR3 coding sequence is TGTGCCAGCAGCCAAGAAGGCGGGGGGGGTGAGCAGTTCTTC. Encoded protein: CASSQEGGGGEQFF.

The J gene is TRBJ1-5, the V gene TRBV18; 7 nucleotides align to TRBD1. Per the germline V gene, CDR1 is KGHSH and CDR2 is LQKENI. V lost 1 base, J lost 6 bases, and 6 bases stayed unmatched. The CDR3 consists of 15 residues. The CDR3 bases are TGTGCCAGCTCACCACGAGGGGGCAGGGGTCAGCCCCAGCATTTT. Translation gives CASSPRGGRGQPQHF.

The V gene is TRBV4-2, the J gene TRBJ2-5; D remains unclear. Trimming stripped 1 base from V and 5 bases from J, with 5 bases between. The CDR3 has 12 amino acids. CDR1 and CDR2 (germline): LGHNA, YNFKEQ. The CDR3 bases are TGTGCCAGCAGCCAAGGCGAGGAGACCCAGTACTTC. This encodes CASSQGEETQYF.

This clone was recorded only once. V is TRBV11-2 and J is TRBJ1-1; the D gene is possibly TRBD1 (6 bases). Germline assignment: CDR1 SGHAT and CDR2 FQNNGV. With 3 bases removed from V and 2 bases from J, the gap between germline ends came to 10 bases. The CDR3 has 14 residues. The CDR3 DNA is TGTGCCAGCAGCTTTGGCAGGGGAAACACTGAAGCTTTCTTT. Amino acids: CASSFGRGNTEAFF.

The V call is TRBV7-2, the J call TRBJ1-2; the D is unclear. V was cut by 5 bases and J by 4 bases, with 8 bases left in between. CDR1 is SGHTA and CDR2 is FQGNSA in the germline V gene. The CDR3 has 12 residues. CDR3 nucleotides: TGTGCCAGCAGCAGGGAGAGCTATGGCTACACCTTC. Translated: CASSRESYGYTF.

V and J are TRBV19 and TRBJ2-3, with 7 positions matching TRBD2. Germline V lookup: CDR1 LNHDA, CDR2 SQIVND (reference sequence). V was clipped by 7 bases and J by 1 base; unmatched bases: 2. CDR3 length: 13 amino acids. CDR3 DNA: TGTGCCAGTAATCTAGCGGGCACAGATACGCAGTATTTT. The encoded protein is CASNLAGTDTQYF.

This clone showed up just once. The rearrangement links TRBV5-4 to TRBJ1-5; D uncertain. The CDR3 has 13 amino acids. V shed 0 bases and J shed 7 bases, with 8 bases lying between them. Per the germline V gene, CDR1 is SGHNT and CDR2 is YYREEE (reference sequence). This CDR3 is CASSLDSSQPQHF. The CDR3 DNA reads TGTGCCAGCAGCTTGGATAGTAGCCAGCCCCAGCATTTT.